A selection of T cell receptor beta chains follows, all from one sample in a study of T cells in Graves' hyperthyroidism and ophthalmopathy. TCRdb ran MiXCR on the multiplex PCR reads and lists one entry per CDR3 protein. The sample lists about 770,000 distinct CDR3 sequences; 18% were seen once. Sequencing was carried out using blood. Source of these receptors: a woman aged 45-59 years with Graves' hyperthyroidism that later progressed to Graves' ophthalmopathy. CDR3s include the opening cysteine and the closing phenylalanine or tryptophan. D genes are given only for firm matches. Clone size is shown for a subset of rows, as once, few, many or a class of expanded clone.

many	TRBJ1-1	12	TRBV20-1	.	CSVGAVNTEAFF	TGCAGTGTGGGAGCGGTGAACACTGAAGCTTTCTTT
.	TRBJ2-7	14	TRBV4-1	.	CASSRLGTAYEQYF	TGCGCCAGCAGCCGACTAGGGACAGCCTACGAGCAGTACTTC
many	TRBJ1-3	15	TRBV3-1	.	CASSQEAAAGNTIYF	TGTGCCAGCAGCCAAGAAGCGGCAGCCGGAAACACCATATATTTT
.	TRBJ1-4	14	TRBV2	.	CASSPRRGSEKLFF	TGTGCCAGCAGCCCCCGGCGGGGGAGTGAAAAACTGTTTTTT
many	TRBJ1-1	13	TRBV3-1	TRBD1	CASSRRQGLEAFF	TGTGCCAGCAGCCGCCGACAGGGACTGGAAGCTTTCTTT
few	TRBJ2-5	16	TRBV6-1	.	CASSTRRRGTQETQYF	TGTGCCAGCAGTACCCGCCGGAGGGGGACACAAGAGACCCAGTACTTC
few	TRBJ1-5	16	TRBV20-1	TRBD1	CSARVKGARVHQPQHF	TGCAGTGCTAGAGTGAAGGGGGCGCGGGTCCATCAGCCCCAGCATTTT
.	TRBJ2-7	13	TRBV19	.	CASSRTASYEQYF	TGTGCCAGTAGCCGGACAGCGTCCTACGAGCAGTACTTC
many	TRBJ2-5	15	TRBV3-1	.	CASSQDHRAQETQYF	TGTGCCAGCAGCCAAGACCACAGGGCCCAAGAGACCCAGTACTTC
few	TRBJ1-2	18	TRBV4-1	TRBD1	CASSPPGTGAVANYGYTF	TGCGCCAGCAGCCCCCCAGGGACAGGGGCCGTAGCTAACTATGGCTACACCTTC
.	TRBJ2-1	12	TRBV7-6	.	CASSLLTGEQFF	TGTGCCAGCAGCTTACTGACGGGTGAGCAGTTCTTC
.	TRBJ2-3	15	TRBV19	.	CASSIGFRSTDTQYF	TGTGCCAGTAGTATAGGGTTTCGGAGCACAGATACGCAGTATTTT
.	TRBJ2-5	13	TRBV7-8	.	CASSLVVVETQYF	TGTGCCAGCAGCTTAGTAGTTGTTGAGACCCAGTACTTC
.	TRBJ1-5	16	TRBV2	TRBD1	CASSEGRGISNQPQHF	TGTGCCAGCAGTGAGGGCAGGGGGATTAGCAATCAGCCCCAGCATTTT
many	TRBJ1-1	15	TRBV5-1	.	CASSLVSVPNTEAFF	TGCGCCAGCAGCTTGGTGAGCGTACCGAACACTGAAGCTTTCTTT
many	TRBJ1-5	14	TRBV6-1	.	CASSKPGSNQPQHF	TGTGCCAGCAGCAAGCCCGGGAGCAATCAGCCCCAGCATTTT
.	TRBJ2-5	16	TRBV27	TRBD1	CASSPSMGDRGETQYF	TGTGCCAGCAGTCCCTCCATGGGGGACAGGGGAGAGACCCAGTACTTC
.	TRBJ2-1	14	TRBV7-9	.	CASSLPGTVNEQFF	TGTGCCAGCAGCCTCCCAGGGACGGTCAATGAGCAGTTCTTC
many	TRBJ2-1	13	TRBV3-1	.	CASSRGAFNEQFF	TGTGCCAGCAGCCGGGGGGCCTTCAATGAGCAGTTCTTC
.	TRBJ1-6	12	TRBV27	.	CASSLISGILHF	TGTGCCAGCAGTTTAATTTCCGGGATACTCCACTTT
many	TRBJ1-1	14	TRBV3-1	.	CASSRGRGSTEAFF	TGTGCCAGCAGCCGGGGCAGGGGAAGCACTGAAGCTTTCTTT
.	TRBJ2-2	16	TRBV14	.	CASSHLGVSGTGELFF	TGTGCCAGCAGCCACTTGGGGGTCTCGGGCACCGGGGAGCTGTTTTTT
few	TRBJ2-1	15	TRBV3-1	.	CASSLEKGRYNEQFF	TGTGCCAGCAGCCTAGAGAAGGGTCGATACAATGAGCAGTTCTTC
many	TRBJ2-1	16	TRBV5-1	.	CASSLVRPRARNEQFF	TGCGCCAGCAGCTTAGTTCGACCCCGAGCAAGAAATGAGCAGTTCTTC
few	TRBJ2-2	16	TRBV9	TRBD2	CASSVETSGVAGELFF	TGTGCCAGCAGCGTAGAGACTAGCGGGGTTGCCGGGGAGCTGTTTTTT